Below, one T cell receptor (beta chain) is given with its context. J was trimmed by 2 bases and V by 5 bases; bases with no gene match: 0. Germline CDR1 is SGDLS and CDR2 is YYNGEE. The CDR3 extends over 14 amino acids. Added to each PCR by spiking were synthetic TCR analog templates. Assay: immunoSEQ multiplex PCR; the TCRdb copy retains only in-frame clones and omits some. The sample has some 53,000 clones; approximately 72% are singletons. These data belong to a study of PD-L1 blockade in urothelial cancer. Looking at the study overall: Previous chemotherapy exposure amounted to 0 to 3 regimens for patients. Blood analysis took place 3 weeks (second dose) and 6 weeks after treatment start.

Specified time point: pretreatment peripheral blood. This TCR derives from a man aged 70-80 years with urothelial cancer. Sequencing was performed on PBMCs, taken around atezolizumab (anti-PD-L1) treatment. This rearrangement joins TRBV9 to TRBJ2-2; 10 bases are shared with TRBD1. Here the CDR3 DNA reads TGTGCCAGCAGGACAGGGGGCAACACCGGGGAGCTGTTTTTT. It encodes CASRTGGNTGELFF.